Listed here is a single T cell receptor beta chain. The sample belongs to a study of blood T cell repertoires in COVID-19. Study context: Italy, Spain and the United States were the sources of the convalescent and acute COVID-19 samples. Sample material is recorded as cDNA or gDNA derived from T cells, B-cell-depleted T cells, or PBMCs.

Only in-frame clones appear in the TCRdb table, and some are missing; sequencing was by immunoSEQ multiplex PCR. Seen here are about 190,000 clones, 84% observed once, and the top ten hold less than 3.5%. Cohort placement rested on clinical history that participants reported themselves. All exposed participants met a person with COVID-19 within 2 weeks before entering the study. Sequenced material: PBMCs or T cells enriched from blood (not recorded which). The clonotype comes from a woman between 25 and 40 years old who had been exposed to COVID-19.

Here the CDR3 DNA reads TGCGCCAGCAGCCCGCAGGGGAGCACCGGGGAGCTGTTTTTT. Amino acids: CASSPQGSTGELFF. The chain links TRBV5-1 to TRBJ2-2, with a tentative D call TRBD1 (6 bases). There are 14 residues in the CDR3. From germline, CDR1 is SGHRS and CDR2 YFSETQ. Trimming left V 4 bases short and J 4 bases short, with 11 bases between.